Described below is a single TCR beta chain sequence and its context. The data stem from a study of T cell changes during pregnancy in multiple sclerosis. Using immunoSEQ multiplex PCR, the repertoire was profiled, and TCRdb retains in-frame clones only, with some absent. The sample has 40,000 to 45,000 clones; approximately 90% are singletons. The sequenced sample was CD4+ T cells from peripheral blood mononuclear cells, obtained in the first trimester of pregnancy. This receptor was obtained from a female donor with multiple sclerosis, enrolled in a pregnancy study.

The CDR3 coding sequence is TGTGCCAGCAGTTCACAGGGGGTAAACACTGAAGCTTTCTTT. Translation gives CASSSQGVNTEAFF. V gene TRBV6-5 combines with J gene TRBJ1-1; 8 bases agree with TRBD1. The junction had 3 bases not matched to a gene; V was cut back by 4 bases and J by 2 bases. Germline loops: CDR1 MNHEY, CDR2 SVGAGI. There are 14 residues in the CDR3.